This section outlines one TCR beta chain sequence together with its context. Its antigen is currently unknown. This entry belongs to a study of cytomegalovirus exposure and HLA in healthy donors. This CDR3 contains 16 residues. The ends lost 2 bases at V and 2 bases at J; junction bases unmatched: 7. Germline V lookup: CDR1 SGHDT, CDR2 YYEEEE. Overall study findings and caveats: Researchers counted some 150 TCR beta chains as cytomegalovirus-associated. The majority of TCR sequences were rare, yet some public TCRs appeared in many donors. Some V segments could not be told apart, so they were left out, TRBV6-2 and TRBV6-3 among them. In an earlier analysis, most TCR beta V segments were productive about 90% or about 30% of the time.

PCR used 60 Vbeta primers and 13 Jbeta primers. Repertoires were generated with immunoSEQ multiplex PCR, while TCRdb's copy carries only in-frame clones and drops some. The sample's table shows 130,000 to 150,000 clones. The chain employs TRBV5-6 and TRBJ2-5; TRBD1 aligns across 9 bases. The sample was PBMCs. The receptor was derived from a man in his forties or fifties in good health and CMV-seronegative. Written as DNA, the CDR3 is TGTGCCAGCAGCTTCAGGGGGACAGGGATTCAAGAGACCCAGTACTTC. It yields the protein CASSFRGTGIQETQYF. Based on the CDR3 plus reference TRBV5-6 and TRBJ2-5, the full variable domain is DAGVTQSPTHLIKTRGQQVTLRCSPKSGHDTVSWYQQALGQGPQFIFQYYEEEERQRGNFPDRFSGHQFPNYSSELNVNALLLGDSALYLCASSFRGTGIQETQYFGPGTRLLVL.